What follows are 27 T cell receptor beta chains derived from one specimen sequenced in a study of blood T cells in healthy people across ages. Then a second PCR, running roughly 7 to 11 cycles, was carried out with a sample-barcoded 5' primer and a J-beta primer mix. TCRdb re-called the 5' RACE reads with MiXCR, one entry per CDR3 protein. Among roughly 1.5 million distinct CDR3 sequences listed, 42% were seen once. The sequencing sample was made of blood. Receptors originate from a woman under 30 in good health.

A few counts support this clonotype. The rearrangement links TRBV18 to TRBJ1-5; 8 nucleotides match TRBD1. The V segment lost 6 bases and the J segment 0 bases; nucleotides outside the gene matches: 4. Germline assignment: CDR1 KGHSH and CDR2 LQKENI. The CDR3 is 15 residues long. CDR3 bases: TGTGCCAGCTCCACTGGACAGGGTAGCAATCAGCCCCAGCATTTT. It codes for CASSTGQGSNQPQHF.

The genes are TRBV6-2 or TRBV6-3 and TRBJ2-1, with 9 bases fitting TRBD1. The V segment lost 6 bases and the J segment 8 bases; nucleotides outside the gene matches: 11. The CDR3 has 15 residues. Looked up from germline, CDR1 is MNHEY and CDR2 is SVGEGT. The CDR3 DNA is TGTGCCAGCAGAGGACAGGGGCTGATTAGGGATGAGCAGTTCTTC. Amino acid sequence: CASRGQGLIRDEQFF.

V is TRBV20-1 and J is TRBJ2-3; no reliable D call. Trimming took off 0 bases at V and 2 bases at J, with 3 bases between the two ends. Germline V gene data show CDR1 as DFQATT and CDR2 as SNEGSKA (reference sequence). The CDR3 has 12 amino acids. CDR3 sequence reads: CSARETTDTQYF. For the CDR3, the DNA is TGCAGTGCTAGAGAAACCACAGATACGCAGTATTTT.

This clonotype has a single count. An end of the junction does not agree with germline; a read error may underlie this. The CDR3 DNA is TGTGCCAGCAGCTTAATGGTTACCTACAATGAGCGGTTCTTC. Its protein is CASSLMVTYNERFF. The genes are TRBV7-2 and TRBJ2-1; no definite D call. Germline assignment: CDR1 SGHTA and CDR2 FQGNSA. This CDR3 contains 14 residues. Filled out from reference TRBV7-2 and TRBJ2-1, the complete variable domain reads GAGVSQSPSNKVTEKGKDVELRCDPISGHTALYWYRQSLGQGLEFLIYFQGNSAPDKSGLPSDRFSAERTGGSVSTLTIQRTQQEDSAVYLCASSLMVTYNERFFGPGTRLTVL.

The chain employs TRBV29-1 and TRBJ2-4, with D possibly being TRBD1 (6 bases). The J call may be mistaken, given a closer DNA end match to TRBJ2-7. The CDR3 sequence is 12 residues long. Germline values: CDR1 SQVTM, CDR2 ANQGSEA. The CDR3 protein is CSVGQSTYEQYF. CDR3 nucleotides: TGCAGCGTAGGACAGAGCACCTACGAGCAGTACTTC.

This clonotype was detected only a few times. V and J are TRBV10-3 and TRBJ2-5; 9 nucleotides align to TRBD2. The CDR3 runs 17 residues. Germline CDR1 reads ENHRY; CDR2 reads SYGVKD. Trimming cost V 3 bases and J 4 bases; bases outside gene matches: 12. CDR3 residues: CAISDSGSYIGGETQYF. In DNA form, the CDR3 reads TGTGCCATCAGTGATAGCGGGAGTTACATAGGGGGAGAGACCCAGTACTTC.

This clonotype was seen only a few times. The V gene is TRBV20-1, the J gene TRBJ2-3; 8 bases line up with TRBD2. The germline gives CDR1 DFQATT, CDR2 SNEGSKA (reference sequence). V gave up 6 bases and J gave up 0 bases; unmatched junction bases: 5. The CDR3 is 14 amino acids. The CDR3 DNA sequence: TGCAGTGCCGCAAGCGGGAGAAGCACAGATACGCAGTATTTT. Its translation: CSAASGRSTDTQYF.

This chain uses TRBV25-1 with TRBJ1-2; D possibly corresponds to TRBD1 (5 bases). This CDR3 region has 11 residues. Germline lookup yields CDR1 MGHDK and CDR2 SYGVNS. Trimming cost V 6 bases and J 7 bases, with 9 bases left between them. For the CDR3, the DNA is TGTGCCAGCAGGGGGACGGTTGGCTACACCTTC. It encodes CASRGTVGYTF.

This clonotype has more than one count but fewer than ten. CDR3 sequence (DNA): TGCAGTGCTCCACCCGGGGGGACTAGCTCCTACGAGCAGTACTTC. It encodes CSAPPGGTSSYEQYF. The genes are TRBV20-1 and TRBJ2-7; TRBD2 agrees at 8 bases. In germline, CDR1 is DFQATT, CDR2 SNEGSKA (reference sequence). The CDR3 extends over 15 amino acids. Trimming removed 5 bases from V and 0 bases from J; junction bases left unmatched: 9.

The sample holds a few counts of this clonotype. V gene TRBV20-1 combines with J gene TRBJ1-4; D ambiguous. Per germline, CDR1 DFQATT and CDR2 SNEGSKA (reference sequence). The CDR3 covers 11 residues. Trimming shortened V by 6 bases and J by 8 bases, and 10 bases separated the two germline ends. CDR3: CSADKSEKLFF. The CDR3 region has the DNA TGCAGTGCAGACAAGTCGGAAAAACTGTTTTTT.

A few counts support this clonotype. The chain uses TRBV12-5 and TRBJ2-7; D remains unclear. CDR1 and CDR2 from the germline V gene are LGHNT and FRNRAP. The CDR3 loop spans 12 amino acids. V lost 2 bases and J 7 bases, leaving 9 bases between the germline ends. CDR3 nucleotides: TGTGCTAGTGGTTTGCTCCTCAATGAGCAGTACTTC. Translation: CASGLLLNEQYF.

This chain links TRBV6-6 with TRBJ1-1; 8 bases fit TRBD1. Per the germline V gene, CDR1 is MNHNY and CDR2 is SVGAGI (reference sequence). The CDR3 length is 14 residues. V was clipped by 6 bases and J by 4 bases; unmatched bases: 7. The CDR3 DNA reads TGTGCCAGCAGAGGACAGGGTGTATCCACTGAAGCTTTCTTT. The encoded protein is CASRGQGVSTEAFF.

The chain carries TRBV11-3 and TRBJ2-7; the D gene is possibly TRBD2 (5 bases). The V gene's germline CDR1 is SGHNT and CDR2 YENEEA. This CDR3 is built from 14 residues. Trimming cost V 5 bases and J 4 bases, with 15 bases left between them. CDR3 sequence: CASSQRANGYEQYF. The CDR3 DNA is TGTGCCAGCAGCCAGAGGGCTAACGGGTACGAGCAGTACTTC.

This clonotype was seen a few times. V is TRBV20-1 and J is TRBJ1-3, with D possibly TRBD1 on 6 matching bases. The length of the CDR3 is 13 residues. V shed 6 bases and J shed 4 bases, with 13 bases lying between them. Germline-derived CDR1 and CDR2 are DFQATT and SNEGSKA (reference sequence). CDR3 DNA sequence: TGCAGTGCGTCCCTGGGGGGCGGAAACACCATATATTTT. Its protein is CSASLGGGNTIYF.

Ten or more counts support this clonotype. The chain's CDR3 is CASSRGLAGADTQYF. CDR3 in DNA: TGTGCCAGCAGCCGCGGACTAGCGGGAGCAGATACGCAGTATTTT. The V call is TRBV7-2, the J call TRBJ2-3, with TRBD2 matching 13 bases. The CDR3 is 15 residues long. The ends lost 5 bases at V and 4 bases at J; junction bases unmatched: 3. Germline V gene lookup returns CDR1 SGHTA and CDR2 FQGNSA.

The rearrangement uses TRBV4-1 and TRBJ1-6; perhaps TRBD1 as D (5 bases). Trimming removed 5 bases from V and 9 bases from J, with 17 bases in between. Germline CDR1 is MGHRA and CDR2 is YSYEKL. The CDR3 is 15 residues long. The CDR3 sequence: CASSSYRGHLSPLHF. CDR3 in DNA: TGCGCCAGCAGCTCATATCGGGGCCATCTTTCACCCCTCCACTTT.

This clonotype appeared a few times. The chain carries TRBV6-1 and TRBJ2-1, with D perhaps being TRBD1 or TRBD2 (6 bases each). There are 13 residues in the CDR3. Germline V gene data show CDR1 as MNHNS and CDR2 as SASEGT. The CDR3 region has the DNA TGTGTGAGCCTGGGGGGCCAAGGAAATGAGCAGTTCTTC. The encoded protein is CVSLGGQGNEQFF.

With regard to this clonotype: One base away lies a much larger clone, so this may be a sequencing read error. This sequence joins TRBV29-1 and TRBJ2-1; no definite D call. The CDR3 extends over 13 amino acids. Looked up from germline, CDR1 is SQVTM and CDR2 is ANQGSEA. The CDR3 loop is CSVKDASVLEQFF. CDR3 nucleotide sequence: TGCAGCGTTAAAGACGCGAGTGTTCTTGAGCAGTTCTTC.

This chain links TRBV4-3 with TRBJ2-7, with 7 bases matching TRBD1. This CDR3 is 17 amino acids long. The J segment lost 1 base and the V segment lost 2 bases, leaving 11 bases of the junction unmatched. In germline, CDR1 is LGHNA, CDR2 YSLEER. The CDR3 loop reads CASSQYPTGVGSYEQYF. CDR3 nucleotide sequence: TGCGCCAGCAGCCAATACCCAACAGGGGTTGGATCCTACGAGCAGTACTTC.

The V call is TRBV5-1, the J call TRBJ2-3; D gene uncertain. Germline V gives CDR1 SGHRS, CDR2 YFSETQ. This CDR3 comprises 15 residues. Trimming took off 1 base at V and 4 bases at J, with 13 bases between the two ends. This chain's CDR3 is CASSLQPGRPDTQYF. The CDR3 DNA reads TGCGCCAGCAGCTTGCAGCCAGGAAGGCCAGATACGCAGTATTTT.

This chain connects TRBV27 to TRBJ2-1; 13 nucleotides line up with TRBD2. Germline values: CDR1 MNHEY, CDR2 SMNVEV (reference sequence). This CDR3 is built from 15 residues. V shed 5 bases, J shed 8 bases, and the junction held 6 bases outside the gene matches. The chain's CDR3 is CASSALAGGVHEQFF. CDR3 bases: TGTGCCAGCAGTGCACTAGCGGGAGGGGTCCATGAGCAGTTCTTC.

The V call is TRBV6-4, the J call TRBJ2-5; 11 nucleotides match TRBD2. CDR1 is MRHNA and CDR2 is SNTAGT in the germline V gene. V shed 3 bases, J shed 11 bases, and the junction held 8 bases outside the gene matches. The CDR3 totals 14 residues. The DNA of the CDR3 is TGTGCCAGCAGTGAACTAGCGGGAGACAATGAGCAGTACTTC. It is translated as CASSELAGDNEQYF.

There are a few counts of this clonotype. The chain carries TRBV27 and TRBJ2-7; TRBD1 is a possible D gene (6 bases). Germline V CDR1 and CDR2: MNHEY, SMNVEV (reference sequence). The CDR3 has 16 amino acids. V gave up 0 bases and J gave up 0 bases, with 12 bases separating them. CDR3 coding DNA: TGTGCCAGCAGTTTATCGGGTCAGGGGATCTCCTACGAGCAGTACTTC. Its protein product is CASSLSGQGISYEQYF.

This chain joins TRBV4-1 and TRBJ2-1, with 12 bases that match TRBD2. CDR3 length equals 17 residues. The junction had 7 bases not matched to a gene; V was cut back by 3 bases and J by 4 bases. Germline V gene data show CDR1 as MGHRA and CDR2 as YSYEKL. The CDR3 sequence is CASSHPGLAGSYNEQFF. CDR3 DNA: TGCGCCAGCAGCCATCCTGGACTAGCGGGATCGTACAATGAGCAGTTCTTC.

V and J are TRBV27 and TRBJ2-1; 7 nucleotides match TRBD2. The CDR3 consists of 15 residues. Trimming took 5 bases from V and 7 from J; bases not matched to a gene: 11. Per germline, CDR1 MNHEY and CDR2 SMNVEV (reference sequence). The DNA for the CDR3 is TGTGCCAGCAGTCCCGGGACTACCTCCGGGAATGAGCAGTTCTTC. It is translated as CASSPGTTSGNEQFF.

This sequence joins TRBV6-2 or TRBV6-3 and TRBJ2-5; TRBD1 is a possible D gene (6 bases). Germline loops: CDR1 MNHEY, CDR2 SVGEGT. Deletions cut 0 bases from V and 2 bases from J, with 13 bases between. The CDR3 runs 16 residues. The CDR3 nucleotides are TGTGCCAGCAGTTACTCGGCCCGAGGGGGTCAAGAGACCCAGTACTTC. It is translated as CASSYSARGGQETQYF.

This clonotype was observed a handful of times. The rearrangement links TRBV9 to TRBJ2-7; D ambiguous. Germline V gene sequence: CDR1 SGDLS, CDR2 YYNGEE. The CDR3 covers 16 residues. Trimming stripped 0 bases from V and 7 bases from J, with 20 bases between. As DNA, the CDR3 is TGTGCCAGCAGCGTAGCCGCACTTGCGTTCCACAATGAGCAGTACTTC. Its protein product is CASSVAALAFHNEQYF.